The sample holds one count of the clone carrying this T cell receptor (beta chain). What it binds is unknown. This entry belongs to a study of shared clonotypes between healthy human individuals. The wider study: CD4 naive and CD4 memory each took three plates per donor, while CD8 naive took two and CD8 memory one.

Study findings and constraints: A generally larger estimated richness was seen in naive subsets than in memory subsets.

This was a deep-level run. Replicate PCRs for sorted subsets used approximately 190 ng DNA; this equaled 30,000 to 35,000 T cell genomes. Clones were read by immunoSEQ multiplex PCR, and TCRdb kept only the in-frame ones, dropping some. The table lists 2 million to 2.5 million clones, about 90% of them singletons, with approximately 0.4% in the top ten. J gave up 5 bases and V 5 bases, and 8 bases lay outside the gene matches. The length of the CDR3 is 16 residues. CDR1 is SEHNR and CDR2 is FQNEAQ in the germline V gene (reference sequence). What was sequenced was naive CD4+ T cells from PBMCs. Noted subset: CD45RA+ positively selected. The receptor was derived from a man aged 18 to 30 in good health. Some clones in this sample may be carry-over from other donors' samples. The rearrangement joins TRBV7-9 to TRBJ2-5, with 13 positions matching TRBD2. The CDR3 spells CASSLGLAGEWETQYF. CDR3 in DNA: TGTGCCAGCAGCCTTGGACTAGCGGGAGAGTGGGAGACCCAGTACTTC. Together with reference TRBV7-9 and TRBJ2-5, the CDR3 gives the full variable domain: DTGVSQNPRHKITKRGQNVTFRCDPISEHNRLYWYRQTLGQGPEFLTYFQNEAQLEKSRLLSDRFSAERPKGSFSTLEIQRTEQGDSAMYLCASSLGLAGEWETQYFGPGTRLLVL.